This T cell receptor beta chain comes out of a study of CD8 T cells in Susac syndrome. When the RNA was reverse transcribed, random hexamers were used with an input of roughly 0.5 to 1 ug. TCR beta CDR3 was amplified by immunoSEQ covering 54 Vbeta and 13 Jbeta. TCRdb reprocessed the immunoSEQ multiplex PCR reads with MiXCR, giving one entry per CDR3 protein. The repertoire includes approximately 140,000 distinct CDR3 sequences, nearly 95% of them detected once, and 0.25% to 0.3% sits in the top ten. Matched for age and sex, the controls were healthy donors. This CDR3 has 13 residues. The J segment lost 8 bases and the V segment lost 4 bases, leaving 4 bases of the junction unmatched. Germline CDR1 reads SGHDT; CDR2 reads YYEEEE.

The V gene is TRBV5-6, the J gene TRBJ2-3, with 10 bases aligning to TRBD2. The sequence derives from a human donor in good health. Sequenced: CD8+ T cells from PBMCs. DNA of the CDR3: TGTGCCAGCAGCATCCTAGCGGGAGTTACGCAGTATTTT. Encoded protein: CASSILAGVTQYF.